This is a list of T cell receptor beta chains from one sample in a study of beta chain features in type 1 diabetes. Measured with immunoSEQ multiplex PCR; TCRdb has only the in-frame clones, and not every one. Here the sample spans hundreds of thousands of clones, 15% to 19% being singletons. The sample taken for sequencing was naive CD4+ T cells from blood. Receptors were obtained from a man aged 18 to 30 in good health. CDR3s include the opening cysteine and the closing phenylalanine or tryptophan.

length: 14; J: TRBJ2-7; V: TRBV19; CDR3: CATSGGGPFDEQYF
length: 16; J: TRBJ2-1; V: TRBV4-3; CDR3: CASSLEGISSYNEQFF
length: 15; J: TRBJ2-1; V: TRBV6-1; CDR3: CASSVGTVSYNEQFF
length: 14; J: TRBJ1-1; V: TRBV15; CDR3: CATSDRGMNTEAFF
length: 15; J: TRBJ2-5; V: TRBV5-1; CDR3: CASSSDRVAGETQYF
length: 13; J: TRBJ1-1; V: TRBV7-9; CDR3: CASSLKGGTEAFF
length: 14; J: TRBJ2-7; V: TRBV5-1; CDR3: CASSSLTGAYEQYF
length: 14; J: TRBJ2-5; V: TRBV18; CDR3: CASSPQQGRETQYF
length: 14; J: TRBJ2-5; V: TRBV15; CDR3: CATSNQPRRETQYF
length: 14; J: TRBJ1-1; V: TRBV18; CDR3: CASSPREGDTEAFF
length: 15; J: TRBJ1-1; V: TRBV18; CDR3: CASSPFSLLSTEAFF
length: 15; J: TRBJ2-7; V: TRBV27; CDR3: CASSTRRGSSYEQYF
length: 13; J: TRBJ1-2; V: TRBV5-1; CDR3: CASSLETADGYTF
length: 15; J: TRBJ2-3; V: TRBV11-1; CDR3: CASSLSGQGVDTQYF
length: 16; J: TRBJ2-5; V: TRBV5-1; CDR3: CASSSGLAGGQETQYF
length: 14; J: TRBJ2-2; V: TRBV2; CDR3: CASKPGRWTGELFF
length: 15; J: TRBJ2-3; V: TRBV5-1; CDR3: CASSGGTGWQDTQYF
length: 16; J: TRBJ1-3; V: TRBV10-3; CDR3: CAISEGVVSSGNTIYF
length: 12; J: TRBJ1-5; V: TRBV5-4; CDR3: CASSLKGQPQHF
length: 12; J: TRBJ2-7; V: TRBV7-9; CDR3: CASSTGGYEQYF
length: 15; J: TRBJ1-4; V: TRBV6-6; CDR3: CASSLHRDRNEKLFF
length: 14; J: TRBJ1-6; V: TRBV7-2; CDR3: CASSTGGINSPLHF
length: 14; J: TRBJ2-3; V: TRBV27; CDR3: CASSVGIRTDTQYF
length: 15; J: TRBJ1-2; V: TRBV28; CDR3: CASSLTGVDNYGYTF
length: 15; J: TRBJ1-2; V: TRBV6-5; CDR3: CASKRDREINYGYTF
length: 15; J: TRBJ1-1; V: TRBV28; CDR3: CASSLFGAVNTEAFF
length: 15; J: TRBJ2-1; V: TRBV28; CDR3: CASSPGLAGRWEQFF
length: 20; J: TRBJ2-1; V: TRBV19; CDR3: CASSDWDRLAGGRRYNEQFF
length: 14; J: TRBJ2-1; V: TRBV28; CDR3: CASSLGRAIYEQFF
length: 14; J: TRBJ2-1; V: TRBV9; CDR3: CASSVEAAYNEQFF
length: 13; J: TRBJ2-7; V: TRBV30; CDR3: CAWSPGTAYEQYF
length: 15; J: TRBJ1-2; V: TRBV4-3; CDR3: CASSPNSIGGYGYTF
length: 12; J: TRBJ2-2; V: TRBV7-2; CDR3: CASSLYTGELFF
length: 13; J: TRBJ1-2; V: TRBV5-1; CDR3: CASSQSVLHGYTF
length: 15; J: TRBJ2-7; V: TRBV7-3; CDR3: CASSLGLAGNYEQYF
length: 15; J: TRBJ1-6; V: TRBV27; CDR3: CASSSRDRINSPLHF